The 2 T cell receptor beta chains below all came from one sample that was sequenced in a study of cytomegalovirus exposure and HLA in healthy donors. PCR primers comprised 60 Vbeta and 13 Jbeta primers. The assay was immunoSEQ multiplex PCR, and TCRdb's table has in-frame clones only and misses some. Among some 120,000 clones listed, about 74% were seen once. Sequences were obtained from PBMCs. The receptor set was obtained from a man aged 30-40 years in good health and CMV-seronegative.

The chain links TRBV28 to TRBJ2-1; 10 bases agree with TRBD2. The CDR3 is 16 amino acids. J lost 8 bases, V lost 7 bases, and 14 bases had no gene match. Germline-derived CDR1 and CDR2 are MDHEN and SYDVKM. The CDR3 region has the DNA TGTGCCAGCACCTTGCTCGCTAGCGGGAGTCGTGATGAGCAGTTCTTC. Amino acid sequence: CASTLLASGSRDEQFF.

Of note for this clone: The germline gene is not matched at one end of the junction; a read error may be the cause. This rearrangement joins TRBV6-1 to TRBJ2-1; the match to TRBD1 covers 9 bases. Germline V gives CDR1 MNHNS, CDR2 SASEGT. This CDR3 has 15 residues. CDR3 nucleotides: TGTGCCAGCATTGGGGGATATACGGCGGGGACAGGGATGGTCTTC. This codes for CASIGGYTAGTGMVF.